Following are 21 T cell receptor beta chains from one sample sequenced in a study of cytomegalovirus exposure and HLA in healthy donors (TCRdb year 2017). Library preparation employed the immunoSEQ multiplex PCR assay. For the multiplex PCR, a mixture combining 60 forward primers for TCR Vbeta segments and 13 reverse primers for TCR Jbeta segments was used. TCRdb holds this immuneACCESS table with in-frame rearrangements only. Some clones are missing; in checked studies, unresolved V genes explain under half, and the rest has no known cause. The sample table records some 150,000 clones; 75% to 90% of these occur just once. The ten largest account for about 8.1% of the sample. Sequenced: PBMCs. Receptors were obtained from a woman aged 45-60 years in good health and CMV-seropositive.

The V gene is TRBV16, the J gene TRBJ1-1; the D gene is possibly TRBD1 (6 bases). V lost 4 bases and J 5 bases, leaving 11 bases between the germline ends. The CDR3 is made up of 13 amino acids. Germline CDR1 and CDR2: KGHSY and FQNENV. The CDR3 coding sequence is TGTGCCAGCAGCCCACAGGGACGAACTGAAGCTTTCTTT. Translated: CASSPQGRTEAFF. Supplemented by reference TRBV16 and TRBJ1-1, the full variable domain reads GEEVAQTPKHLVRGEGQKAKLYCAPIKGHSYVFWYQQVLKNEFKFLISFQNENVFDETGMPKERFSAKCLPNSPCSLEIQATKLEDSAVYFCASSPQGRTEAFFGQGTRLTVV.

The chain has TRBV4-1 and TRBJ1-4; D is unclear. Germline CDR1 and CDR2: MGHRA and YSYEKL. V was shortened by 1 base and J by 7 bases, with 19 bases between the two germline ends. The CDR3 runs 17 residues. CDR3 coding DNA: TGCGCCAGCAGCCAAGGAGACACCCTCCCGGAGGTTGAAAAACTGTTTTTT. As protein: CASSQGDTLPEVEKLFF.

This clone has just a few counts. The V and J genes are TRBV6-5 and TRBJ2-3, with D perhaps TRBD2 (5 bases). V was trimmed by 6 bases and J by 4 bases, leaving 17 bases between them. The CDR3 is 15 amino acids. CDR1 and CDR2 (germline): MNHEY, SVGAGI. The CDR3 nucleotides read TGTGCCAGCAGCTCGACCGGGGTTGGGGCAGATACGCAGTATTTT. It specifies CASSSTGVGADTQYF.

This clone has a single count. This chain links TRBV21-1 with TRBJ2-4; the D call in the table, TRBD1, was not verified against the DNA. TRBV21-1 is annotated as a pseudogene. The CDR3 loop spans 15 amino acids. The CDR3 region is CASSRNSRAKNIQYF. Here the CDR3 DNA reads TGTGCCAGCAGCAGGAACAGCAGAGCCAAAAACATTCAGTACTTC.

This sequence joins TRBV5-1 and TRBJ1-4; D remains ambiguous. Germline-derived CDR1 and CDR2 are SGHRS and YFSETQ. The CDR3 has 15 amino acids. Trimming cost V 2 bases and J 7 bases, with 15 bases left between them. CDR3 nucleotide sequence: TGCGCCAGCAGCTTAGCCGTCCCCTCACGTGAAAAACTGTTTTTT. It is translated as CASSLAVPSREKLFF.

The chain combines TRBV10-1 with TRBJ2-3; TRBD2 matches at 8 bases. V shed 0 bases and J 0 bases; nucleotides not matched to a gene: 8. This CDR3 has 18 amino acids. Germline V CDR1 and CDR2: WNHNN, SYGVQD (reference sequence). In DNA, the CDR3 is TGCGCCAGCAGTGAGTCCGGGACTAGAGTTGCTAGCACAGATACGCAGTATTTT. Translated, it gives CASSESGTRVASTDTQYF.

This clone was detected a few times. This chain uses TRBV7-2 with TRBJ1-5; perhaps TRBD1 as D (6 bases). The germline gives CDR1 SGHTA, CDR2 FQGNSA. V was trimmed by 1 base and J by 6 bases, leaving 10 bases between them. The CDR3 extends over 14 amino acids. In DNA, the CDR3 is TGTGCCAGCAGCTTAGATTCAGGGGTTCAGCCCCAGCATTTT. Amino acids: CASSLDSGVQPQHF. The complete variable domain, with remaining parts taken from reference TRBV7-2 and TRBJ1-5, reads GAGVSQSPSNKVTEKGKDVELRCDPISGHTALYWYRQSLGQGLEFLIYFQGNSAPDKSGLPSDRFSAERTGGSVSTLTIQRTQQEDSAVYLCASSLDSGVQPQHFGDGTRLSIL.

J is TRBJ1-2 and V is TRBV28; 7 nucleotides match TRBD1. The germline gives CDR1 MDHEN, CDR2 SYDVKM. This CDR3 contains 14 residues. V shed 6 bases and J 3 bases; nucleotides not matched to a gene: 7. The CDR3 bases are TGTGCCAGCAGACCCCAGGGGGTCGACTATGGCTACACCTTC. Translation gives CASRPQGVDYGYTF.

This clone occurred a few times. This chain connects TRBV2 to TRBJ2-7; a weak D match, TRBD2 (6 bases). Germline CDR1 SNHLY, CDR2 FYNNEI. Trimming took off 7 bases at V and 0 bases at J, with 16 bases between the two ends. This CDR3 is 15 amino acids long. The CDR3 sequence: CASTSGGGLSYEQYF. CDR3 DNA sequence: TGTGCCAGCACCTCAGGTGGAGGGCTCTCCTACGAGCAGTACTTC.

This rearrangement joins TRBV29-1 to TRBJ1-1; 11 bases are shared with TRBD1. Per the germline V gene, CDR1 is SQVTM and CDR2 is ANQGSEA. The length of the CDR3 is 12 residues. The junction had 2 bases not matched to a gene; V was cut back by 7 bases and J by 4 bases. The chain's CDR3 is CSAGTGGTEAFF. In DNA form, the CDR3 reads TGCAGCGCTGGGACAGGGGGCACTGAAGCTTTCTTT.

The V and J genes are TRBV5-1 and TRBJ1-2; 7 bases line up with TRBD1. The CDR3 covers 15 residues. Germline V gene lookup returns CDR1 SGHRS and CDR2 YFSETQ. J was trimmed by 4 bases and V by 4 bases; bases with no gene match: 10. The CDR3 DNA follows: TGCGCCAGCAGCGATCTAGGGGGCGCTGGCTATGGCTACACCTTC. Translated, it gives CASSDLGGAGYGYTF.

This chain uses TRBV28 with TRBJ2-5; D is unclear. The CDR3 extends over 14 amino acids. From germline, CDR1 is MDHEN and CDR2 SYDVKM. With 5 bases removed from V and 1 base from J, the gap between germline ends came to 11 bases. CDR3 in amino acids: CASSPQAIQETQYF. DNA of the CDR3: TGTGCCAGCAGTCCCCAGGCGATCCAAGAGACCCAGTACTTC.

CDR3 sequence: CSAGTVHYNEQFF. In DNA form, the CDR3 reads TGCAGCGCTGGGACAGTTCATTACAATGAGCAGTTCTTC. The rearrangement joins TRBV29-1 to TRBJ2-1, with TRBD1 identical over 7 bases. The CDR3 is 13 residues long. V was pared by 7 bases and J by 4 bases, with 7 bases of the junction left unmatched. Germline V gene sequence: CDR1 SQVTM, CDR2 ANQGSEA.

V gene TRBV4-1 combines with J gene TRBJ1-2; 8 bases are shared with TRBD1. CDR3 length equals 16 residues. Germline V gives CDR1 MGHRA, CDR2 YSYEKL. The V and J ends lost 1 base and 5 bases, in that order; junction bases with no gene match: 9. CDR3 loop: CASSQGNRGFEYGYTF. DNA for the CDR3: TGCGCCAGCAGCCAAGGGAACAGGGGGTTTGAGTATGGCTACACCTTC.

This chain joins TRBV5-5 and TRBJ1-2; TRBD1 might be the D (5 bases). Between the trimmed V and J ends, which lost 4 bases and 2 bases, there was a span of 15 bases. The CDR3 covers 15 residues. Germline V gene sequence: CDR1 SGHKS, CDR2 YYEKEE (reference sequence). DNA for the CDR3: TGTGCCAGCAGCCCGGTCCAGGGAAGGAACTATGGCTACACCTTC. Amino acid sequence: CASSPVQGRNYGYTF. Supplemented by reference TRBV5-5 and TRBJ1-2, the full variable domain reads DAGVTQSPTHLIKTRGQQVTLRCSPISGHKSVSWYQQVLGQGPQFIFQYYEKEERGRGNFPDRFSARQFPNYSSELNVNALLLGDSALYLCASSPVQGRNYGYTFGSGTRLTVV.

This chain connects TRBV7-2 to TRBJ2-5; 8 nucleotides agree with TRBD2. The CDR3 runs to 16 residues. CDR1 and CDR2 (germline): SGHTA, FQGNSA. With V trimmed by 3 bases and J by 0 bases, 6 bases remained unmatched. CDR3 residues: CASSFTTSGYQETQYF. The CDR3, as DNA: TGTGCCAGCAGCTTTACTACTAGCGGCTACCAAGAGACCCAGTACTTC.

The chain is built from TRBV29-1 and TRBJ2-1, with a tentative D call TRBD2 (6 bases). V dropped 0 bases and J dropped 0 bases, with 12 bases sitting between them. Germline values: CDR1 SQVTM, CDR2 ANQGSEA. The CDR3 has 16 residues. Here the CDR3 DNA reads TGCAGCGTTGAAGAGGGAGGTGGAGGCTCCTACAATGAGCAGTTCTTC. As protein: CSVEEGGGGSYNEQFF.

Of note for this clone: At one boundary the junction diverges from the germline segment, which might be a read error. This chain links TRBV30 with TRBJ2-6; 9 positions agree with TRBD1. The CDR3 has 19 amino acids. In germline, CDR1 is GTSNPN, CDR2 SVGIG (reference sequence). The DNA for the CDR3 is TGTGCCTGGAGTGGGAGGAGGGACAGGGAGACAACTGGGGCCAACGGCCTGACTTTC. This encodes CAWSGRRDRETTGANGLTF. Together with reference TRBV30 and TRBJ2-6, the CDR3 gives the full variable domain: SQTIHQWPATLVQPVGSPLSLECTVEGTSNPNLYWYRQAAGRGLQLLFYSVGIGQISSEVPQNLSASRPQDRQFILSSKKLLLSDSGFYLCAWSGRRDRETTGANGLTFGAGSRLTVL.

The V gene is TRBV11-2, the J gene TRBJ2-1; D is uncertain. The length of the CDR3 is 15 residues. Germline loops: CDR1 SGHAT, CDR2 FQNNGV. V was clipped by 2 bases and J by 0 bases, with 8 bases between them. The CDR3 nucleotides are TGTGCCAGCAGCTTATCAGCGACCTCCTACAATGAGCAGTTCTTC. It translates to CASSLSATSYNEQFF.

A few counts support this clone. V and J are TRBV11-2 and TRBJ2-7; TRBD1 matches 11 bases. Germline lookup yields CDR1 SGHAT and CDR2 FQNNGV. The V gene end was trimmed by 6 bases and the J gene end by 1 base; junction bases not matched to a gene: 5. The CDR3 covers 15 residues. Written as DNA, the CDR3 is TGTGCCAGCAGATGGACAGGGGGCAGTTCCTACGAGCAGTACTTC. It yields the protein CASRWTGGSSYEQYF.

This clone was found a few times. This chain uses TRBV9 with TRBJ1-3, with D unclear. CDR1 is SGDLS and CDR2 is YYNGEE in the germline V gene. V was cut by 2 bases and J by 4 bases, with 16 bases left in between. The CDR3 is 16 amino acids. The CDR3 DNA reads TGTGCCAGCAGCGTCTCCCCCCCCGGGGTCGGAAACACCATATATTTT. The encoded protein is CASSVSPPGVGNTIYF.